This T cell receptor beta chain emerged from a study of shared T cell receptors in the human thymus. Assay: immunoSEQ multiplex PCR; the TCRdb copy retains only in-frame clones and omits some. The sample consists of around 340,000 clones, around 93% of them appearing once. The ends lost 6 bases at V and 1 base at J; junction bases unmatched: 6. Germline loops: CDR1 MNHEY, CDR2 SMNVEV (reference sequence). The CDR3 is 15 amino acids. The material sequenced was thymocytes. This chain connects TRBV27 to TRBJ2-5; 9 bases are a match to TRBD2. The receptor comes from a human donor. The CDR3 here is CASSPGSGGQETQYF. CDR3 DNA sequence: TGTGCCAGCAGCCCGGGTAGCGGGGGCCAAGAGACCCAGTACTTC.